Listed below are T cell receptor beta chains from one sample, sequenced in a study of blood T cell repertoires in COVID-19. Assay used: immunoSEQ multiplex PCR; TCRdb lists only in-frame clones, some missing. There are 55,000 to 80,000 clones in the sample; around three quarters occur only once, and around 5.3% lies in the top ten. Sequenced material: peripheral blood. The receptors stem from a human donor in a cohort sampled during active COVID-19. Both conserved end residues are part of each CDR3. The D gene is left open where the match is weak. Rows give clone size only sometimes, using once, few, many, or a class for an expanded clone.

CDR3 protein: CATRKDRTAYGYTF; CDR3 DNA: TGTGCCACCCGAAAAGACAGAACTGCGTATGGCTACACCTTC; clone size: .; D gene: .; V gene: TRBV15; J gene: TRBJ1-2
CDR3 protein: CASSSGVYYGYTF; CDR3 DNA: TGTGCCAGCAGCTCAGGGGTTTACTATGGCTACACCTTC; clone size: .; D gene: .; V gene: TRBV7-9; J gene: TRBJ1-2
CDR3 protein: CASSSIPGQGGGETQYF; CDR3 DNA: TGTGCCAGCAGCTCCATCCCGGGACAGGGGGGCGGCGAGACCCAGTACTTC; clone size: .; D gene: TRBD1; V gene: TRBV7-2; J gene: TRBJ2-5
CDR3 protein: CASSERTGSGELFF; CDR3 DNA: TGTGCCAGCAGTGAACGGACAGGGTCCGGGGAGCTGTTTTTT; clone size: few; D gene: TRBD1; V gene: TRBV6-1; J gene: TRBJ2-2
CDR3 protein: CSASSPGQGHEQYF; CDR3 DNA: TGCAGTGCTAGTTCTCCGGGACAGGGCCACGAGCAGTACTTC; clone size: .; D gene: TRBD1; V gene: TRBV20-1; J gene: TRBJ2-7
CDR3 protein: CASSLASVGNGYTF; CDR3 DNA: TGTGCCAGCAGCTTAGCAAGTGTCGGTAATGGCTACACCTTC; clone size: .; D gene: .; V gene: TRBV7-2; J gene: TRBJ1-2
CDR3 protein: CASSMTSGGYNEQFF; CDR3 DNA: TGTGCCAGTAGTATGACTAGCGGGGGCTACAATGAGCAGTTCTTC; clone size: .; D gene: TRBD2; V gene: TRBV19; J gene: TRBJ2-1
CDR3 protein: CATNSGGAHEQFF; CDR3 DNA: TGTGCCACTAATAGCGGGGGGGCCCATGAGCAGTTCTTC; clone size: many; D gene: TRBD2; V gene: TRBV19; J gene: TRBJ2-1
CDR3 protein: CASSLNSREKLFF; CDR3 DNA: TGTGCCAGCAGTTTAAACAGCCGCGAAAAACTGTTTTTT; clone size: .; D gene: .; V gene: TRBV12-3/TRBV12-4; J gene: TRBJ1-4
CDR3 protein: CASSQGWRGSGNTIYF; CDR3 DNA: TGTGCCAGCAGCCAAGGGTGGAGGGGCTCTGGAAACACCATATATTTT; clone size: few; D gene: .; V gene: TRBV3-1/TRBV3-2; J gene: TRBJ1-3
CDR3 protein: CASSDGASGNTIYF; CDR3 DNA: TGTGCCAGCAGTGATGGAGCATCAGGAAACACCATATATTTT; clone size: many; D gene: .; V gene: TRBV6-1; J gene: TRBJ1-3
CDR3 protein: CASSLYRGSTDTQYF; CDR3 DNA: TGCGCCAGCAGCTTGTATCGGGGAAGCACAGATACGCAGTATTTT; clone size: .; D gene: .; V gene: TRBV5-1; J gene: TRBJ2-3
CDR3 protein: CASSPNRGNTEAFF; CDR3 DNA: TGTGCCAGCAGTCCCAACAGGGGGAACACTGAAGCTTTCTTT; clone size: .; D gene: TRBD1; V gene: TRBV27; J gene: TRBJ1-1
CDR3 protein: CASSQGTGRYGYTF; CDR3 DNA: TGTGCCAGCAGCCAAGGGACAGGGAGGTATGGCTACACCTTC; clone size: .; D gene: TRBD1; V gene: TRBV3-1/TRBV3-2; J gene: TRBJ1-2
CDR3 protein: CASSPLAGSSYEQYF; CDR3 DNA: TGTGCCAGCAGCCCACTAGCGGGATCCTCCTACGAGCAGTACTTC; clone size: .; D gene: TRBD2; V gene: TRBV7-2; J gene: TRBJ2-7
CDR3 protein: CASSLGAGLAGGLNKNIQYF; CDR3 DNA: TGTGCCAGCAGCTTAGGTGCGGGACTAGCGGGGGGACTTAACAAAAACATTCAGTACTTC; clone size: .; D gene: TRBD2; V gene: TRBV13; J gene: TRBJ2-4
CDR3 protein: CAWSGASGGTDTQYF; CDR3 DNA: TGTGCCTGGAGTGGGGCTAGCGGGGGTACAGATACGCAGTATTTT; clone size: .; D gene: TRBD2; V gene: TRBV30; J gene: TRBJ2-3
CDR3 protein: CTSSQDRLGDYGYTF; CDR3 DNA: TGCACCAGCAGCCAAGACAGGTTAGGCGACTATGGCTACACCTTC; clone size: .; D gene: .; V gene: TRBV1; J gene: TRBJ1-2
CDR3 protein: CASSQETSGGAGNEQFF; CDR3 DNA: TGTGCCAGCAGCCAAGAGACTAGCGGGGGGGCAGGAAATGAGCAGTTCTTC; clone size: .; D gene: TRBD2; V gene: TRBV4-2; J gene: TRBJ2-1
CDR3 protein: CASSPTGQQETQYF; CDR3 DNA: TGTGCCAGTAGCCCAACAGGGCAGCAAGAGACCCAGTACTTC; clone size: .; D gene: .; V gene: TRBV19; J gene: TRBJ2-5
CDR3 protein: CASSYGEMHTEAFF; CDR3 DNA: TGTGCCAGCAGTTACGGGGAGATGCACACTGAAGCTTTCTTT; clone size: .; D gene: .; V gene: TRBV6-5; J gene: TRBJ1-1
CDR3 protein: CASSRQGQGNTGELFF; CDR3 DNA: TGTGCCAGCAGCCGGCAGGGACAGGGGAACACCGGGGAGCTGTTTTTT; clone size: .; D gene: TRBD1; V gene: TRBV11-1; J gene: TRBJ2-2
CDR3 protein: CAISESTWDKNYGYTF; CDR3 DNA: TGTGCCATCAGTGAGTCGACTTGGGACAAGAACTATGGCTACACCTTC; clone size: .; D gene: .; V gene: TRBV10-3; J gene: TRBJ1-2
CDR3 protein: CASSSAGATPGTGELFF; CDR3 DNA: TGCGCCAGCAGCTCAGCGGGTGCGACCCCGGGCACCGGGGAGCTGTTTTTT; clone size: .; D gene: .; V gene: TRBV5-1; J gene: TRBJ2-2
CDR3 protein: CASSISHQETQYF; CDR3 DNA: TGTGCCAGCAGTATTTCTCACCAAGAGACCCAGTACTTC; clone size: once; D gene: .; V gene: TRBV12-3/TRBV12-4; J gene: TRBJ2-5
CDR3 protein: CASSARLASDTQYF; CDR3 DNA: TGTGCCAGCAGCGCCCGACTAGCATCAGATACGCAGTATTTT; clone size: .; D gene: TRBD2; V gene: TRBV9; J gene: TRBJ2-3
CDR3 protein: CAINQDSTNTEAFF; CDR3 DNA: TGTGCCATCAACCAGGACAGCACGAACACTGAAGCTTTCTTT; clone size: .; D gene: .; V gene: TRBV10-3; J gene: TRBJ1-1
CDR3 protein: CASSLGAVGANVLTF; CDR3 DNA: TGTGCCAGCAGCTTAGGAGCGGTAGGGGCCAACGTCCTGACTTTC; clone size: .; D gene: .; V gene: TRBV11-2; J gene: TRBJ2-6
CDR3 protein: CASAEQGTVQETQYF; CDR3 DNA: TGTGCCAGCGCGGAACAGGGGACGGTCCAAGAGACCCAGTACTTC; clone size: .; D gene: TRBD1; V gene: TRBV6-5; J gene: TRBJ2-5
CDR3 protein: CASSQPGQGAYEQYF; CDR3 DNA: TGTGCCAGCAGCCAGCCGGGACAGGGGGCCTACGAGCAGTACTTC; clone size: once; D gene: TRBD1; V gene: TRBV3-1/TRBV3-2; J gene: TRBJ2-7
CDR3 protein: CASSLAGQGFGELFF; CDR3 DNA: TGCGCCAGCAGCTTGGCGGGACAGGGTTTCGGGGAGCTGTTTTTT; clone size: .; D gene: TRBD1; V gene: TRBV5-1; J gene: TRBJ2-2
CDR3 protein: CASRQAVGGYTF; CDR3 DNA: TGTGCCAGCAGACAGGCAGTCGGTGGCTACACCTTC; clone size: .; D gene: .; V gene: TRBV28; J gene: TRBJ1-2
CDR3 protein: CASNAQGSNYEQYF; CDR3 DNA: TGTGCCAGTAACGCGCAGGGGTCGAACTACGAGCAGTACTTC; clone size: .; D gene: .; V gene: TRBV19; J gene: TRBJ2-7
CDR3 protein: CASKNQAPQGNTIYF; CDR3 DNA: TGTGCCAGCAAAAATCAGGCGCCACAGGGAAACACCATATATTTT; clone size: few; D gene: .; V gene: TRBV6-5; J gene: TRBJ1-3
CDR3 protein: CASSFRGLAGGSGELFF; CDR3 DNA: TGTGCCAGCAGTTTCCGTGGACTAGCGGGGGGTTCCGGGGAGCTGTTTTTT; clone size: .; D gene: TRBD2; V gene: TRBV27; J gene: TRBJ2-2
CDR3 protein: CASSRRDRVYEQYF; CDR3 DNA: TGTGCCAGCAGTCGGCGGGACAGGGTGTACGAGCAGTACTTC; clone size: .; D gene: TRBD1; V gene: TRBV27; J gene: TRBJ2-7
CDR3 protein: CASSSGTGGGYTF; CDR3 DNA: TGCGCCAGCAGCTCCGGGACAGGGGGAGGCTACACCTTC; clone size: .; D gene: TRBD1; V gene: TRBV5-1; J gene: TRBJ1-2
CDR3 protein: CSVSQGGTNEKLFF; CDR3 DNA: TGCAGCGTATCACAGGGCGGCACTAATGAAAAACTGTTTTTT; clone size: .; D gene: .; V gene: TRBV29-1; J gene: TRBJ1-4
CDR3 protein: CASSPAGNYGYTF; CDR3 DNA: TGCGCCAGCAGCCCGGCGGGGAACTATGGCTACACCTTC; clone size: .; D gene: .; V gene: TRBV5-1; J gene: TRBJ1-2
CDR3 protein: CASSVGQGADSWANVLTF; CDR3 DNA: TGCGCCAGCAGCGTAGGACAGGGGGCGGACAGCTGGGCCAACGTCCTGACTTTC; clone size: .; D gene: TRBD1; V gene: TRBV5-1; J gene: TRBJ2-6
CDR3 protein: CASSEAGGPSEQFF; CDR3 DNA: TGTGCCAGCAGTGAAGCGGGGGGGCCCAGTGAGCAGTTCTTC; clone size: .; D gene: TRBD2; V gene: TRBV25-1; J gene: TRBJ2-1
CDR3 protein: CASSLLRGVGETQYF; CDR3 DNA: TGTGCCAGCAGCTTATTGCGGGGGGTCGGGGAGACCCAGTACTTC; clone size: .; D gene: TRBD2; V gene: TRBV7-8; J gene: TRBJ2-5
CDR3 protein: CSASSVETQYF; CDR3 DNA: TGCAGTGCTTCTTCGGTGGAGACCCAGTACTTC; clone size: .; D gene: .; V gene: TRBV20-1; J gene: TRBJ2-5
CDR3 protein: CASSPRTGDRTEAFF; CDR3 DNA: TGTGCCAGCAGCCCGAGGACAGGGGATCGCACTGAAGCTTTCTTT; clone size: .; D gene: TRBD1; V gene: TRBV5-4; J gene: TRBJ1-1
CDR3 protein: CASSQDWRTEAFF; CDR3 DNA: TGTGCCAGCAGCCAAGACTGGAGGACTGAAGCTTTCTTT; clone size: .; D gene: .; V gene: TRBV3-1/TRBV3-2; J gene: TRBJ1-1
CDR3 protein: CAISESGGGNQPQHF; CDR3 DNA: TGTGCCATCAGTGAGTCGGGAGGGGGCAATCAGCCCCAGCATTTT; clone size: .; D gene: .; V gene: TRBV10-3; J gene: TRBJ1-5
CDR3 protein: CAWRTTGVQETQYF; CDR3 DNA: TGTGCCTGGAGAACTACAGGTGTTCAAGAGACCCAGTACTTC; clone size: .; D gene: .; V gene: TRBV30; J gene: TRBJ2-5
CDR3 protein: CASRLQGAGEQYF; CDR3 DNA: TGTGCCAGCAGGCTACAGGGGGCGGGCGAGCAGTACTTC; clone size: .; D gene: TRBD1; V gene: TRBV12-3/TRBV12-4; J gene: TRBJ2-7
CDR3 protein: CASSLTGGGQETQYF; CDR3 DNA: TGTGCCAGCAGCTTAACGGGGGGAGGGCAAGAGACCCAGTACTTC; clone size: .; D gene: TRBD2; V gene: TRBV7-3; J gene: TRBJ2-5
CDR3 protein: CASGSRRGDTQYF; CDR3 DNA: TGCGCCAGCGGATCCCGCAGAGGAGATACGCAGTATTTT; clone size: once; D gene: .; V gene: TRBV5-1; J gene: TRBJ2-3
CDR3 protein: CSAPDINGYTF; CDR3 DNA: TGCAGTGCCCCGGACATTAATGGCTACACCTTC; clone size: .; D gene: .; V gene: TRBV20-1; J gene: TRBJ1-2
CDR3 protein: CASSGTGGVNEQFF; CDR3 DNA: TGTGCCAGCAGTGGAACAGGAGGGGTCAATGAGCAGTTCTTC; clone size: .; D gene: .; V gene: TRBV6-4; J gene: TRBJ2-1
CDR3 protein: CAWLGGNIQYF; CDR3 DNA: TGTGCCTGGTTGGGGGGAAACATTCAGTACTTC; clone size: many; D gene: .; V gene: TRBV30; J gene: TRBJ2-4
CDR3 protein: CASRIRGEDSNQPQHF; CDR3 DNA: TGTGCCAGCCGGATTAGGGGTGAGGATAGCAATCAGCCCCAGCATTTT; clone size: many; D gene: .; V gene: TRBV27; J gene: TRBJ1-5
CDR3 protein: CASSPGRISEETQYF; CDR3 DNA: TGTGCCAGTAGTCCAGGGCGGATCTCGGAAGAGACCCAGTACTTC; clone size: .; D gene: .; V gene: TRBV19; J gene: TRBJ2-5